Listed below are T cell receptor beta chains from one sample, sequenced in a study of blood T cell repertoires in COVID-19. Clones were sequenced by immunoSEQ multiplex PCR, and TCRdb holds only the in-frame ones, with some missing. Here the sample spans roughly 300,000 clones, about 87% being singletons. Sequencing input: peripheral blood. The receptors were gathered from a woman aged 40 to 50 who had recovered from COVID-19. CDR3s include the opening cysteine and the closing phenylalanine or tryptophan. The D gene is left open where the match is weak. Expanded clones get a size class; other rows say once, few or many, or leave the size out.

clone_size: -; d_call: TRBD2; v_call: TRBV2; j_call: TRBJ2-5; cdr3_nt: TGTGCCAGCAGTGAATTAGCGGGGACCGGAGAGACCCAGTACTTC; cdr3_aa: CASSELAGTGETQYF
clone_size: few; d_call: -; v_call: TRBV19; j_call: TRBJ1-1; cdr3_nt: TGTGCCAGTAGTATTATGTACGGCAGGGCGGGAGAAGCTTTCTTT; cdr3_aa: CASSIMYGRAGEAFF
clone_size: -; d_call: TRBD1; v_call: TRBV2; j_call: TRBJ1-2; cdr3_nt: TGTGCCAGCAGTGGAGCTACAGGGGGGGACTATGGCTACACCTTC; cdr3_aa: CASSGATGGDYGYTF
clone_size: -; d_call: -; v_call: TRBV6-6; j_call: TRBJ2-7; cdr3_nt: TGTGCCAGCAGTTACTCGGCCTGGCACGAGCAGTACTTC; cdr3_aa: CASSYSAWHEQYF
clone_size: -; d_call: -; v_call: TRBV30; j_call: TRBJ1-1; cdr3_nt: TGTGCCTGGAGTCTAAGGGGGTATAAACCTGAAGCTTTCTTT; cdr3_aa: CAWSLRGYKPEAFF
clone_size: -; d_call: TRBD1; v_call: TRBV9; j_call: TRBJ1-5; cdr3_nt: TGTGCCAGCAGTCGGGACAGGGCAAGCAATCAGCCCCAGCATTTT; cdr3_aa: CASSRDRASNQPQHF
clone_size: -; d_call: TRBD2; v_call: TRBV7-3; j_call: TRBJ2-1; cdr3_nt: TGTGCCAGCAGCTTCGGGACTAGCGGCTACAATGAGCAGTTCTTC; cdr3_aa: CASSFGTSGYNEQFF
clone_size: -; d_call: -; v_call: TRBV7-8; j_call: TRBJ1-4; cdr3_nt: TGTGCCAGCAGCGGAGATGGAAGGGGGAGTACTTATTGGAAACTGTTTTTT; cdr3_aa: CASSGDGRGSTYWKLFF
clone_size: -; d_call: -; v_call: TRBV7-3; j_call: TRBJ2-5; cdr3_nt: TGTGCCAGCAGCTTAACGGCCAGACAAGAGACCCAGTACTTC; cdr3_aa: CASSLTARQETQYF
clone_size: -; d_call: -; v_call: TRBV19; j_call: TRBJ1-2; cdr3_nt: TGTGCCAGTAGCCCCCAGGGTTGGGATGGCTACACCTTC; cdr3_aa: CASSPQGWDGYTF